Sequencing of this TCR beta chain was carried out in a study of blood T cell repertoires in COVID-19. Study background: T cells, B-cell-depleted T cells, or PBMCs provided the cDNA or gDNA that served as material.

CDR3 length equals 13 residues. Germline V lookup: CDR1 MNHNY, CDR2 SVGAGI (reference sequence). Deletions cut 7 bases from V and 0 bases from J, with 7 bases between. Method: immunoSEQ multiplex PCR; TCRdb's copy keeps in-frame clones and lacks some. The table shows approximately 210,000 clones, with more than 70% occurring only once. The receptor's source is a woman in her thirties or forties who had recovered from COVID-19. This rearrangement joins TRBV6-6 to TRBJ1-3; the D is unclear. Sequenced sample: peripheral blood. CDR3 amino acids: CASIESSGNTIYF. The CDR3 bases are TGTGCCAGCATTGAGAGCTCTGGAAACACCATATATTTT.